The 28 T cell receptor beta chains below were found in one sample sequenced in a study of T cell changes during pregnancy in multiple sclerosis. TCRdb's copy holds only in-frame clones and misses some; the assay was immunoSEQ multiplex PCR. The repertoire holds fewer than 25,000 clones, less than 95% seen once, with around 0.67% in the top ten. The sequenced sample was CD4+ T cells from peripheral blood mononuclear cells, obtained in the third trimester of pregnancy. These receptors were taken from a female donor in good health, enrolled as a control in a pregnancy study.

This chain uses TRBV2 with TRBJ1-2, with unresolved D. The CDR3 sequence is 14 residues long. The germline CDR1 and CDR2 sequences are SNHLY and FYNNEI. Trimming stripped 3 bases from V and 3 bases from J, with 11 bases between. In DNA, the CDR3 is TGTGCCAGCAGTGAGGAGGCGGTGCACTATGGCTACACCTTC. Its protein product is CASSEEAVHYGYTF.

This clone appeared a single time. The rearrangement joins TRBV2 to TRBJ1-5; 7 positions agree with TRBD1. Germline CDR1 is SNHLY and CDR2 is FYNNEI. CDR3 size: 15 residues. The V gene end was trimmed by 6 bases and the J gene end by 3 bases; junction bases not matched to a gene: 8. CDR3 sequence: CASRAQGVHNQPQHF. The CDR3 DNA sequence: TGTGCCAGCAGAGCTCAGGGGGTCCACAATCAGCCCCAGCATTTT. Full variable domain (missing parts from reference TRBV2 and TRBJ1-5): EPEVTQTPSHQVTQMGQEVILRCVPISNHLYFYWYRQILGQKVEFLVSFYNNEISEKSEIFDDQFSVERPDGSNFTLKIRSTKLEDSAMYFCASRAQGVHNQPQHFGDGTRLSIL.

The CDR3 protein is CASSSGQGNTEAFF. CDR3 in DNA: TGTGCCAGCAGCTCCGGACAGGGGAACACTGAAGCTTTCTTT. This sequence joins TRBV7-3 and TRBJ1-1; TRBD1 aligns across 8 bases. V gave up 4 bases and J gave up 1 base; unmatched junction bases: 2. Germline CDR1 reads SGHTA; CDR2 reads FQGTGA. CDR3 length: 14 amino acids.

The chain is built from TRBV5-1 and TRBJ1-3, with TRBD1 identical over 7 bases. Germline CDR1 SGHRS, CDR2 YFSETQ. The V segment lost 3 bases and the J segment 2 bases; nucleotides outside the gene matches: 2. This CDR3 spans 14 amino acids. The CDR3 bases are TGCGCCAGCAGCTCCGGGACAGCTGGAAACACCATATATTTT. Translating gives CASSSGTAGNTIYF.

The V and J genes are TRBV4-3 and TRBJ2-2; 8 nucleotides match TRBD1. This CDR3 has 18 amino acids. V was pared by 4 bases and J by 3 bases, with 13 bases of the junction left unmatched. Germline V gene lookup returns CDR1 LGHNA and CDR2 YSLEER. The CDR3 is CASSLRPPGQADTGELFF. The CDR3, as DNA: TGCGCCAGCAGCCTCAGACCTCCGGGACAGGCGGACACCGGGGAGCTGTTTTTT.

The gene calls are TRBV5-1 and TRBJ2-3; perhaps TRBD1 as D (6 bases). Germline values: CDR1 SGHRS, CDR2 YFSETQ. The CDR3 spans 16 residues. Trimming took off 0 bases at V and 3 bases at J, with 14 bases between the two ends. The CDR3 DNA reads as TGCGCCAGCAGCTTGGAGGGGGTACTGGGGACAGATACGCAGTATTTT. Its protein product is CASSLEGVLGTDTQYF. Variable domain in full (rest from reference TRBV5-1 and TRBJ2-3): KAGVTQTPRYLIKTRGQQVTLSCSPISGHRSVSWYQQTPGQGLQFLFEYFSETQRNKGNFPGRFSGRQFSNSRSEMNVSTLELGDSALYLCASSLEGVLGTDTQYFGPGTRLTVL.

In DNA, the CDR3 is TGTGCCAGCAGTTTCGGGCAGGGGGCCTATGGCTACACCTTC. Its translation is CASSFGQGAYGYTF. V gene TRBV27 combines with J gene TRBJ1-2, with 8 positions matching TRBD1. V dropped 3 bases and J dropped 4; count of bases not matched to a gene: 4. The CDR3 spans 14 residues. From germline, CDR1 is MNHEY and CDR2 SMNVEV (reference sequence).

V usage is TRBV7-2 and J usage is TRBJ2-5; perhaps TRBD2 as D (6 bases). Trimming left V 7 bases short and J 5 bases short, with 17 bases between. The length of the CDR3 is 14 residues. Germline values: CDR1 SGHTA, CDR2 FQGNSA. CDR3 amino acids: CASTTSGVGETQYF. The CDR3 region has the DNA TGTGCCAGCACCACTTCGGGGGTGGGGGAGACCCAGTACTTC.

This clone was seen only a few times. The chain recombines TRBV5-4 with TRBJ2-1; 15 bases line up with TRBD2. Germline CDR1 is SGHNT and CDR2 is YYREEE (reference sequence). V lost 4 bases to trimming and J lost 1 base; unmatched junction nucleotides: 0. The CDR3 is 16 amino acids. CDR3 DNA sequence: TGTGCCAGCAGCGGGACTAGCGGGGGGTCCTACAATGAGCAGTTCTTC. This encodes CASSGTSGGSYNEQFF.

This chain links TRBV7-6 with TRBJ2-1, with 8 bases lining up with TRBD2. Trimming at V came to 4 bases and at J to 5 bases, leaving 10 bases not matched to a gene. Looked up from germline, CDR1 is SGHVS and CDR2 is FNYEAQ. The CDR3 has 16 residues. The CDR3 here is CASSSALPSGHNEQFF. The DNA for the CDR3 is TGTGCCAGCAGCTCTGCCCTACCTAGCGGGCACAATGAGCAGTTCTTC.

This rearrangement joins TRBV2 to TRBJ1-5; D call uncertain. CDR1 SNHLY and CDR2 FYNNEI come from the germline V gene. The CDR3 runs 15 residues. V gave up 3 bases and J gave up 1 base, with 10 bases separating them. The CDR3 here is CASSDGRTSNQPQHF. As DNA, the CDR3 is TGTGCCAGCAGTGATGGGAGGACGAGCAATCAGCCCCAGCATTTT.

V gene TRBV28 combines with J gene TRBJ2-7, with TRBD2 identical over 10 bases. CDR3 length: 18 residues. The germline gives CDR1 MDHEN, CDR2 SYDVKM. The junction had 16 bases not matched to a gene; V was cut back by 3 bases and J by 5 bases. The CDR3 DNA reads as TGTGCCAGCAGTTTCCCCCGACTAGCGGGCAACCCCTACCACGAGCAGTACTTC. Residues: CASSFPRLAGNPYHEQYF.

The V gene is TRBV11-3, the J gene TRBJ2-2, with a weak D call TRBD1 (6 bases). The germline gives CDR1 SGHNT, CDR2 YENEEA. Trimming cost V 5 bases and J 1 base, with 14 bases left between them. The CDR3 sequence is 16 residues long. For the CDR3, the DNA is TGTGCCAGCAGCCCCTCCGGGACAAAGAACACCGGGGAGCTGTTTTTT. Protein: CASSPSGTKNTGELFF.

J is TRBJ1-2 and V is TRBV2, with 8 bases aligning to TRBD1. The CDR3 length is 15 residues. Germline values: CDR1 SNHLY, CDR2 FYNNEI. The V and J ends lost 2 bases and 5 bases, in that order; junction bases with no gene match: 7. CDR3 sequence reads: CASSESGQGGYGYTF. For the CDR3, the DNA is TGTGCCAGCAGTGAATCCGGACAGGGAGGTTATGGCTACACCTTC.

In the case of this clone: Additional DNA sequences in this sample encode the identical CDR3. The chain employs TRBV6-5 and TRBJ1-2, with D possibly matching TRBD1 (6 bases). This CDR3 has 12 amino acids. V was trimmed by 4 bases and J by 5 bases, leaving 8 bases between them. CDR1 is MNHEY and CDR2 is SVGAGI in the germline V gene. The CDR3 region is CASSFDRYGYTF. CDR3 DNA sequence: TGTGCCAGCAGTTTTGACAGGTATGGCTACACCTTC.

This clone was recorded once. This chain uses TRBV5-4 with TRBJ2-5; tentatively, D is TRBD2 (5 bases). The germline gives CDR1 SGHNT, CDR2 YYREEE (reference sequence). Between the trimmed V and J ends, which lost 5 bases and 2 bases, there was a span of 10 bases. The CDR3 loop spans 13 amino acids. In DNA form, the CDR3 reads TGTGCCAGCAGTTCCGGGATTCAAGAGACCCAGTACTTC. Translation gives CASSSGIQETQYF.

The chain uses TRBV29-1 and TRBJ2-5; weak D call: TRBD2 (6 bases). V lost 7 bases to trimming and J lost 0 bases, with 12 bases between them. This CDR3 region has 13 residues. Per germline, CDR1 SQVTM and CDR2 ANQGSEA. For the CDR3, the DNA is TGCAGCGGGCGGGGTGGGCACCAAGAGACCCAGTACTTC. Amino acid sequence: CSGRGGHQETQYF.

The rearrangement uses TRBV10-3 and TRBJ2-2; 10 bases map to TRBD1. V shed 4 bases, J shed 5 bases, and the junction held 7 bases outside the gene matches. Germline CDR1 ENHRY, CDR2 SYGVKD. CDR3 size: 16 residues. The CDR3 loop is CAISGGQGRGTGELFF. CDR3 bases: TGTGCCATCAGTGGGGGACAGGGGAGAGGGACCGGGGAGCTGTTTTTT.

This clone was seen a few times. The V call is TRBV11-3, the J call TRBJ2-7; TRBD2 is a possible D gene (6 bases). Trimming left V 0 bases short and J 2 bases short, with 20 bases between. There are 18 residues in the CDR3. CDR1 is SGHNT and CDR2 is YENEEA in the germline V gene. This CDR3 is CASSLDRGGGAGTYEQYF. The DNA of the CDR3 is TGTGCCAGCAGCTTAGATCGAGGCGGAGGAGCGGGCACCTACGAGCAGTACTTC.

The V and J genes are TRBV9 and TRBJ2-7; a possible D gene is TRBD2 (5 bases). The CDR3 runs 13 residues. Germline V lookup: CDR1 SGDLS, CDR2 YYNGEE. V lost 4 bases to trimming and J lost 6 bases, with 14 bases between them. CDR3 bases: TGTGCCAGCAGCCCTAGCCCTCTGAGCGAGCAGTACTTC. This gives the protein CASSPSPLSEQYF.

The CDR3 coding sequence is TGTGCCAGCAGCTTAGGGGGGGGTGTTGGAGGGGGATACGGCTACACCTTC. Encoded protein: CASSLGGGVGGGYGYTF. The chain uses TRBV7-2 and TRBJ1-2, with a possible D match to TRBD1 (6 bases). CDR1 and CDR2 from the germline V gene are SGHTA and FQGNSA. This CDR3 has 17 amino acids. Trimming left V 1 base short and J 8 bases short, with 23 bases between.

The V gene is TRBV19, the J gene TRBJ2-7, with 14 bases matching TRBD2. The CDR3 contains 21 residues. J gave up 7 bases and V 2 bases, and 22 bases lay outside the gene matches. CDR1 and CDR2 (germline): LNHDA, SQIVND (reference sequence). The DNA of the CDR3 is TGTGCCAGTAGTATATACCCGCCCACCGAGGGACTAGCGGGAGTCCCAAGGGAGCAGTACTTC. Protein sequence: CASSIYPPTEGLAGVPREQYF.

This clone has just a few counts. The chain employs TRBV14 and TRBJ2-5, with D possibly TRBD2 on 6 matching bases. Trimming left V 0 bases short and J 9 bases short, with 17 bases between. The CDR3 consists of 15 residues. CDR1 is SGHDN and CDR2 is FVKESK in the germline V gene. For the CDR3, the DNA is TGTGCCAGCAGCCAAGATTGGCCTAGCGCCGGGCCCCAGTACTTC. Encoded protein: CASSQDWPSAGPQYF.

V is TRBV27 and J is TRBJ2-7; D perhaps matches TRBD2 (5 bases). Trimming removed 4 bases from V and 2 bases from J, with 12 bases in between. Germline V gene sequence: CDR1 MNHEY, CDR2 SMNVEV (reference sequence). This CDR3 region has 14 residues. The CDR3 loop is CASSSRGRTYEQYF. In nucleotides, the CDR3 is TGTGCCAGCAGTTCCCGGGGAAGAACCTACGAGCAGTACTTC.

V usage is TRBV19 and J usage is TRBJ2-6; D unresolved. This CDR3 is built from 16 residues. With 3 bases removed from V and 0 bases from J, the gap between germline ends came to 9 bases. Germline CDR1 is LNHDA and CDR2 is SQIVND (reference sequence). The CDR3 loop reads CASSMGQASGANVLTF. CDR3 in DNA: TGTGCCAGTAGTATGGGTCAGGCCTCTGGGGCCAACGTCCTGACTTTC.

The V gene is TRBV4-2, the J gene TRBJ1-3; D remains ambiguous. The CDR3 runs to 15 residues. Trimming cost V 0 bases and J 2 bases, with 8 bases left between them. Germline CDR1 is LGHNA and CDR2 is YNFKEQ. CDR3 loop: CASSQDSVTGNTIYF. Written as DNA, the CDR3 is TGTGCCAGCAGCCAAGATAGCGTGACTGGAAACACCATATATTTT.

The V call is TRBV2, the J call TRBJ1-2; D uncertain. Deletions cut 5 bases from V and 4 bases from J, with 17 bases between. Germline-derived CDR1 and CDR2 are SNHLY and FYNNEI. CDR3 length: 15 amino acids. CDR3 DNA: TGTGCCAGCAGTACACCCCGGGGTCGGAGCTATGGCTACACCTTC. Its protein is CASSTPRGRSYGYTF.

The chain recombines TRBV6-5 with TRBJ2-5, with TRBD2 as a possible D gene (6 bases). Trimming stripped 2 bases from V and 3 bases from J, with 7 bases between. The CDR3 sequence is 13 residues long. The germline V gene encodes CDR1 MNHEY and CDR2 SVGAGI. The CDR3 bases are TGTGCCAGCAGTTACGGAGGGGAAGAGACCCAGTACTTC. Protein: CASSYGGEETQYF.